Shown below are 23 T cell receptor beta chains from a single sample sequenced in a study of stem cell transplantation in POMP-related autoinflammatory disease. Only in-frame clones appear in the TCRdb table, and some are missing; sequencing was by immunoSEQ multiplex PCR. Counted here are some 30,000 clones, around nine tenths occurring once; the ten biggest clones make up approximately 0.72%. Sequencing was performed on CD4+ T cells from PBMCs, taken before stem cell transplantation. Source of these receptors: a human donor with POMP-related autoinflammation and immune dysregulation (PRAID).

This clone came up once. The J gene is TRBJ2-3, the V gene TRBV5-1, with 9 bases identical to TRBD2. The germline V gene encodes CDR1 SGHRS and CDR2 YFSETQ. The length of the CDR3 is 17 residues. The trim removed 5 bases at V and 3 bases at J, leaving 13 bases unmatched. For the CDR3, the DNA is TGCGCCAGCAGGTTTTTTTTAGCGGGAGTTAGTACAGATACGCAGTATTTT. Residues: CASRFFLAGVSTDTQYF. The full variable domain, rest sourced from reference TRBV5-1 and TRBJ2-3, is KAGVTQTPRYLIKTRGQQVTLSCSPISGHRSVSWYQQTPGQGLQFLFEYFSETQRNKGNFPGRFSGRQFSNSRSEMNVSTLELGDSALYLCASRFFLAGVSTDTQYFGPGTRLTVL.

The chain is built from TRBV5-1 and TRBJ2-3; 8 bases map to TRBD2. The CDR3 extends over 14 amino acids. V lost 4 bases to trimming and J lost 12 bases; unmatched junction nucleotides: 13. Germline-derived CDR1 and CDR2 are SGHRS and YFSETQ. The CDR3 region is CASSRSRGGGRQYF. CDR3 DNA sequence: TGCGCCAGCAGCCGATCCCGGGGGGGCGGAAGACAGTATTTT.

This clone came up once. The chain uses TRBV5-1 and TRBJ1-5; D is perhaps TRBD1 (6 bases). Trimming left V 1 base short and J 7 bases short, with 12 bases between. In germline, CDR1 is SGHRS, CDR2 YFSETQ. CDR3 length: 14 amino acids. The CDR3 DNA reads TGCGCCAGCAGCTTGTTAACAGGGAGGCAGCCCCAGCATTTT. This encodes CASSLLTGRQPQHF.

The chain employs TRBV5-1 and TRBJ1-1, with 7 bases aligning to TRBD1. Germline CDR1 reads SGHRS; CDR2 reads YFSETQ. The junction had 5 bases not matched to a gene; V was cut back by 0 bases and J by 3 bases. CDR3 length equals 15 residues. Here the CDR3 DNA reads TGCGCCAGCAGCTTGGTGGAAGGGGGCTACACTGAAGCTTTCTTT. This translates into CASSLVEGGYTEAFF.

In nucleotides, the CDR3 is TGCAGCGTTGGAGGGGCTAGCACAGATACGCAGTATTTT. Translated: CSVGGASTDTQYF. V and J are TRBV29-1 and TRBJ2-3; tentatively, D is TRBD1 or TRBD2 (5 bases each). The CDR3 runs 13 residues. V lost 4 bases and J lost 0, with 8 bases in between. Germline CDR1 is SQVTM and CDR2 is ANQGSEA.

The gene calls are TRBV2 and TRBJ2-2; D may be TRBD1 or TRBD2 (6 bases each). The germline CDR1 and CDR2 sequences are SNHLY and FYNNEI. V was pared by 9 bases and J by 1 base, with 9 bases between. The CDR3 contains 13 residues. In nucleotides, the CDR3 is TGTGCCAGTAGGGGGGAGAACACCGGGGAGCTGTTTTTT. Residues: CASRGENTGELFF.

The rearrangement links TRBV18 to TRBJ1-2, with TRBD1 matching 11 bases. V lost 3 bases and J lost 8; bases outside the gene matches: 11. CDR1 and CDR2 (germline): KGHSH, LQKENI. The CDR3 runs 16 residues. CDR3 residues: CASSPEIGQGARGYTF. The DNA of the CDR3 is TGTGCCAGCTCACCGGAAATCGGACAGGGGGCGAGGGGCTACACCTTC.

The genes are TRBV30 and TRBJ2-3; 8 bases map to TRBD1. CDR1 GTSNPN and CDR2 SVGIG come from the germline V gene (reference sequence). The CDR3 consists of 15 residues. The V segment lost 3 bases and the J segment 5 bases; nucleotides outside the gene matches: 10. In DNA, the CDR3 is TGTGCCTGGAGATATCTACAGGGGGGAAAAGATACGCAGTATTTT. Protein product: CAWRYLQGGKDTQYF.

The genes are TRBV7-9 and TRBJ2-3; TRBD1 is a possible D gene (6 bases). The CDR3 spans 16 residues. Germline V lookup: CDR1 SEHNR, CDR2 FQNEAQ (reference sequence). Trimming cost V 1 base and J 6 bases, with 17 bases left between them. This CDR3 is CASSLVRDTHTDTQYF. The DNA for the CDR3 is TGTGCCAGCAGCTTAGTTCGGGACACCCATACCGATACGCAGTATTTT. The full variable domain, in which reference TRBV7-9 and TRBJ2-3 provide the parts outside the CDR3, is DTGVSQNPRHKITKRGQNVTFRCDPISEHNRLYWYRQTLGQGPEFLTYFQNEAQLEKSRLLSDRFSAERPKGSFSTLEIQRTEQGDSAMYLCASSLVRDTHTDTQYFGPGTRLTVL.

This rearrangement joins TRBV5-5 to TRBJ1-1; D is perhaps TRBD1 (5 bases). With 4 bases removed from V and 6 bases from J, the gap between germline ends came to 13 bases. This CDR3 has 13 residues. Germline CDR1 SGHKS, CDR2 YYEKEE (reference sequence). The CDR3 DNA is TGTGCCAGCAGCGCAGGGACGTTGGCTGAAGCTTTCTTT. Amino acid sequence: CASSAGTLAEAFF.

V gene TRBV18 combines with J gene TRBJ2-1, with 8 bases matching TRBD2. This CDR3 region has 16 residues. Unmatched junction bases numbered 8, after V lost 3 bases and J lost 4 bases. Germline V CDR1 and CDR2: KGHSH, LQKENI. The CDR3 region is CASSPAWTSKYNEQFF. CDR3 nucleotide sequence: TGTGCCAGCTCACCGGCGTGGACTAGCAAATACAATGAGCAGTTCTTC.

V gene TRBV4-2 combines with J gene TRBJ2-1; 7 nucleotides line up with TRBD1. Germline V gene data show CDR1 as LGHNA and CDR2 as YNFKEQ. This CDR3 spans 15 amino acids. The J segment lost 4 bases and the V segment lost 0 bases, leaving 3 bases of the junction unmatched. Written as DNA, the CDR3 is TGTGCCAGCAGCCAAGACAGGGGGTATTACAATGAGCAGTTCTTC. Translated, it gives CASSQDRGYYNEQFF.

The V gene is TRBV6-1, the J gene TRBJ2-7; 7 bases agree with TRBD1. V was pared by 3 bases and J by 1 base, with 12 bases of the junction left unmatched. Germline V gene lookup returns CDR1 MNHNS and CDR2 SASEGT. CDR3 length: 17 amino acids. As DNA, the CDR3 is TGTGCCAGCAGTGACCCGTTGGACAGGAGAATATCCTACGAGCAGTACTTC. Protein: CASSDPLDRRISYEQYF.

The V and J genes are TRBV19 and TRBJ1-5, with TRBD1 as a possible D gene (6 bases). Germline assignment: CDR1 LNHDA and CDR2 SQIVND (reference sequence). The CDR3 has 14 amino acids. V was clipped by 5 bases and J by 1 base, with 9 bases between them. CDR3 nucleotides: TGTGCCAGTAGTGGGCAGGGGAGCAATCAGCCCCAGCATTTT. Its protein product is CASSGQGSNQPQHF. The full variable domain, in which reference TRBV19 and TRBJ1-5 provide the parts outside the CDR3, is DGGITQSPKYLFRKEGQNVTLSCEQNLNHDAMYWYRQDPGQGLRLIYYSQIVNDFQKGDIAEGYSVSREKKESFPLTVTSAQKNPTAFYLCASSGQGSNQPQHFGDGTRLSIL.

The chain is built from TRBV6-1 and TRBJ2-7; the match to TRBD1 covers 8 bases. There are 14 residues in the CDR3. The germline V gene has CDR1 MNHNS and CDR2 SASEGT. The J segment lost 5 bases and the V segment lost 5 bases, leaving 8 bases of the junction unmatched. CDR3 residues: CASSRVTGDDEQYF. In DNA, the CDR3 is TGTGCCAGCAGTAGGGTGACAGGGGACGACGAGCAGTACTTC.

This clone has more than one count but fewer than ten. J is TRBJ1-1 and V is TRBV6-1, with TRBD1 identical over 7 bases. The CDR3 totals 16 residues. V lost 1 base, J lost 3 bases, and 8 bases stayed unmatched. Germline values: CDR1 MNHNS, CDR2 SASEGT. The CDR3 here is CASSEGVGGRDTEAFF. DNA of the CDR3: TGTGCCAGCAGTGAAGGGGTAGGGGGCCGGGACACTGAAGCTTTCTTT.

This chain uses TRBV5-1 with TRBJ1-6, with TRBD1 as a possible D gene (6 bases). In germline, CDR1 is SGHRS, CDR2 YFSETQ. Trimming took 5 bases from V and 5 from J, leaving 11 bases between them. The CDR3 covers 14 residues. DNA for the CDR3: TGCGCCAGCAGAATGCGGACAGATAATTCACCCCTCCACTTT. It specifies CASRMRTDNSPLHF.

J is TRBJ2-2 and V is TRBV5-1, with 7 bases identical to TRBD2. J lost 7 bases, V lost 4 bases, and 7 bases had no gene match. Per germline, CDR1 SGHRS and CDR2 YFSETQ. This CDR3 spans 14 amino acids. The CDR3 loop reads CASSPDGGSGELFF. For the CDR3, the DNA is TGCGCCAGCAGCCCCGACGGCGGGAGCGGGGAGCTGTTTTTT.

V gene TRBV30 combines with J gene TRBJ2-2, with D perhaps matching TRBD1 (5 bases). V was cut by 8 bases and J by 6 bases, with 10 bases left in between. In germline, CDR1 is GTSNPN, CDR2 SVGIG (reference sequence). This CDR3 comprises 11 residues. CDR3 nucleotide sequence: TGTGCCAGGAAGACAGCCGGGGAGCTGTTTTTT. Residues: CARKTAGELFF. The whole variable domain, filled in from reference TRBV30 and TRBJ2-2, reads SQTIHQWPATLVQPVGSPLSLECTVEGTSNPNLYWYRQAAGRGLQLLFYSVGIGQISSEVPQNLSASRPQDRQFILSSKKLLLSDSGFYLCARKTAGELFFGEGSRLTVL.

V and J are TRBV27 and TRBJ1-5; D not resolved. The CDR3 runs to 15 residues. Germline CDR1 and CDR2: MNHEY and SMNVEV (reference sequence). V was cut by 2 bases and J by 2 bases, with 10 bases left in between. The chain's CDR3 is CASSLLLGGNQPQHF. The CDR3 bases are TGTGCCAGCAGTTTACTTCTCGGGGGCAATCAGCCCCAGCATTTT.

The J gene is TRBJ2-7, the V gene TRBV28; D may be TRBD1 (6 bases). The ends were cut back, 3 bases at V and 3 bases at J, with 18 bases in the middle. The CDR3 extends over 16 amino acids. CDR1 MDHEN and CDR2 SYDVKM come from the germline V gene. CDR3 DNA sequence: TGTGCCAGCAGTTTTTTGGGGGCCGGGGCTGGCTACGAGCAGTACTTC. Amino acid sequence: CASSFLGAGAGYEQYF.

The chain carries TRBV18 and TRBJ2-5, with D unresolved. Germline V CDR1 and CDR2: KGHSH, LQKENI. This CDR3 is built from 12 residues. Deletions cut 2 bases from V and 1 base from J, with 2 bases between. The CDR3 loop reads CASSPAQETQYF. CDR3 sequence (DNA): TGTGCCAGCTCACCAGCCCAAGAGACCCAGTACTTC.

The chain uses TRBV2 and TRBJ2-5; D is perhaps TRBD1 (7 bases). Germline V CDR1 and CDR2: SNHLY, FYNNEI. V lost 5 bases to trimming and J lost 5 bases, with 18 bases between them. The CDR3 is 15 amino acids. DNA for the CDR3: TGTGCCAGCAGTCAAAGGGCGGGACAGCGGGAGACCCAGTACTTC. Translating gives CASSQRAGQRETQYF.